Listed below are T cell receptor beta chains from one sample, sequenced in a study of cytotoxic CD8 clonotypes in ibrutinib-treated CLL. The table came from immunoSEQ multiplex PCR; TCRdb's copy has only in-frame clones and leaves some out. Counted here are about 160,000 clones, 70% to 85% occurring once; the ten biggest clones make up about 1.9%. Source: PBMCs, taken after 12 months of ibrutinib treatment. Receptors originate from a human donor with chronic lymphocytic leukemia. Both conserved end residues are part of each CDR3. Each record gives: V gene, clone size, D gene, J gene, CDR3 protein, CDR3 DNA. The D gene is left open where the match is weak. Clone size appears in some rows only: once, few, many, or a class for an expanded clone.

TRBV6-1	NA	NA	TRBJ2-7	CATYSSYEQYF	TGTGCCACCTACTCCTCCTACGAGCAGTACTTC
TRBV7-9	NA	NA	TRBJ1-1	CASSLSQANTEAFF	TGTGCCAGCAGCTTATCCCAAGCGAACACTGAAGCTTTCTTT
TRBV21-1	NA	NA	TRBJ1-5	CASSKGPDREIQPQHF	TGTGCCAGCAGCAAAGGGCCTGACAGGGAGATTCAGCCCCAGCATTTT
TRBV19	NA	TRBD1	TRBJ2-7	CASSASGTGHYEQYF	TGTGCCAGTAGTGCCTCCGGGACAGGGCACTACGAGCAGTACTTC
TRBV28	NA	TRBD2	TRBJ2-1	CASSLSGGPSVEQFF	TGTGCCAGCAGTTTATCGGGGGGGCCGTCCGTGGAGCAGTTCTTC
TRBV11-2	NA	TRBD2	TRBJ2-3	CASNHPSRGATDTQYF	TGTGCCAGCAATCACCCGTCGCGGGGGGCCACAGATACGCAGTATTTT
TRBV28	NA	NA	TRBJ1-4	CASSFWTRGTNEKLFF	TGTGCCAGCAGTTTCTGGACCCGGGGCACTAATGAAAAACTGTTTTTT
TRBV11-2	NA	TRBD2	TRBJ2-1	CASDPFGRALVGNEQFF	TGTGCCAGCGACCCCTTCGGGAGGGCCTTAGTGGGGAATGAGCAGTTCTTC
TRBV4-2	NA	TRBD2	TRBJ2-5	CASSQRLAGGETQYF	TGTGCCAGCAGCCAAAGACTAGCGGGGGGGGAGACCCAGTACTTC
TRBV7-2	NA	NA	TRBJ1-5	CASSLAQGSNQPQHF	TGTGCCAGCAGCTTAGCGCAGGGGAGCAATCAGCCCCAGCATTTT
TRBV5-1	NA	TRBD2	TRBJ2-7	CASSLGRLAADYEQYF	TGCGCCAGCAGCTTAGGTCGACTAGCGGCCGACTACGAGCAGTACTTC
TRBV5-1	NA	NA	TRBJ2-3	CASGEGGSADTQYF	TGCGCCAGCGGGGAAGGGGGTTCCGCAGATACGCAGTATTTT
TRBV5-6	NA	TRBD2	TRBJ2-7	CASSLGTSFYEQYF	TGTGCCAGCAGCCTCGGGACTAGCTTCTACGAGCAGTACTTC
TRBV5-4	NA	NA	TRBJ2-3	CASSPAGSRTQYF	TGTGCCAGCAGCCCCGCAGGGAGTAGAACGCAGTATTTT
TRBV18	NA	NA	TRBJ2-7	CASSGGGSYEQYF	TGTGCCAGCTCAGGCGGGGGCAGCTACGAGCAGTACTTC
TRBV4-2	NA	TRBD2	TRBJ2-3	CASSQVIAGRTDTQYF	TGTGCCAGCAGCCAAGTCATAGCGGGGCGCACAGATACGCAGTATTTT
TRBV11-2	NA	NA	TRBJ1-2	CASSLDGPYGYTF	TGTGCCAGCAGCTTGGACGGGCCATATGGCTACACCTTC
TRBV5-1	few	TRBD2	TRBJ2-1	CASRLAGDNNEQFF	TGCGCCAGCCGCCTAGCGGGGGATAACAATGAGCAGTTCTTC
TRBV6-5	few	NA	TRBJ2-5	CASQLAETQYF	TGTGCCAGCCAACTCGCAGAGACCCAGTACTTC
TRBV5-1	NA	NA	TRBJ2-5	CASSLGKETQYF	TGCGCCAGCAGCTTGGGGAAAGAGACCCAGTACTTC
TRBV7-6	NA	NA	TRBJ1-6	CASSLEVAGISGSSYNSPLHF	TGTGCCAGCAGCTTAGAGGTGGCGGGAATTTCCGGAAGCTCCTATAATTCACCCCTCCACTTT
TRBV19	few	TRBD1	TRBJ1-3	CASSVQGMGNTIYF	TGTGCCAGTAGTGTACAGGGGATGGGAAACACCATATATTTT
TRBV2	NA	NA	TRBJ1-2	CASSEAPRNYGYTF	TGTGCCAGCAGTGAAGCGCCCAGGAACTATGGCTACACCTTC
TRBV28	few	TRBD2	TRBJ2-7	CASSRTGTSGEQYF	TGTGCCAGCAGCCGTACCGGGACTAGCGGCGAGCAGTACTTC
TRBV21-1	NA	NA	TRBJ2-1	CASSKGQGIHEQFF	TGTGCCAGCAGCAAGGGACAGGGGATTCATGAGCAGTTCTTC
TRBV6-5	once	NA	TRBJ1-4	CASSSIPGSGNEKLFF	TGTGCCAGCAGTTCTATCCCGGGGAGTGGGAATGAAAAACTGTTTTTT
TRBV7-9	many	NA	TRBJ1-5	CASSLDGGRPQHF	TGTGCCAGCAGCTTAGATGGTGGACGGCCCCAGCATTTT
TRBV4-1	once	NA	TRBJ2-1	CASSQESRGSYNEQFF	TGCGCCAGCAGCCAAGAATCACGGGGCTCCTACAATGAGCAGTTCTTC
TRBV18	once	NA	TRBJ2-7	CASSPTYEQYF	TGTGCCAGCTCACCCACCTACGAGCAGTACTTC
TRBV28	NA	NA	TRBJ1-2	CASSLVGINYGYTF	TGTGCCAGCAGTTTAGTGGGGATCAACTATGGCTACACCTTC
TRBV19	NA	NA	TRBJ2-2	CASSIDRDTGELFF	TGTGCCAGTAGTATCGATAGGGACACCGGGGAGCTGTTTTTT
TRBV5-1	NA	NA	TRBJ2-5	CASSKDPGGGRETQYF	TGCGCCAGCAGCAAGGACCCCGGAGGGGGTAGGGAGACCCAGTACTTC
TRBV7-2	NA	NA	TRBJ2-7	CASSLWTSYEQYF	TGTGCCAGCAGCCTCTGGACCTCCTACGAGCAGTACTTC
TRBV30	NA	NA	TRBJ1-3	CAWSVYSGNTIYF	TGTGCCTGGAGTGTATACTCTGGAAACACCATATATTTT
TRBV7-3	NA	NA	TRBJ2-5	CASSPDGKTQYF	TGTGCCAGCAGCCCCGACGGGAAGACCCAGTACTTC
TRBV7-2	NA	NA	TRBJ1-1	CASSLVVRNTEAFF	TGTGCCAGCAGCTTAGTCGTTAGAAACACTGAAGCTTTCTTT
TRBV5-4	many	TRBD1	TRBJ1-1	CASSSEPGQLNTEAFF	TGTGCCAGCAGCTCGGAACCGGGACAGTTGAACACTGAAGCTTTCTTT
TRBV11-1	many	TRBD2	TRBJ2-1	CASSLLGSGRAFEQFF	TGTGCCAGCAGCTTATTGGGTAGCGGGAGGGCCTTTGAGCAGTTCTTC
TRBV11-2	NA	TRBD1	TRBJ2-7	CASSPRPGGYEQYF	TGTGCCAGCAGCCCCCGCCCAGGGGGATACGAGCAGTACTTC
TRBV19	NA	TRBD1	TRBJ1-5	CASSTTGSNQPQHF	TGTGCCAGTAGCACGACAGGGAGCAATCAGCCCCAGCATTTT
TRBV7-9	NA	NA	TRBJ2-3	CASRDLSTDTQYF	TGTGCCAGCAGGGACCTTAGCACAGATACGCAGTATTTT
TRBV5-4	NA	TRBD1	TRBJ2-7	CASSAGTGAYEQYF	TGTGCCAGCAGCGCGGGGACAGGGGCCTACGAGCAGTACTTC
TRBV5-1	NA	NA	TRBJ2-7	CASSRGDSRSSYEQYF	TGCGCCAGCAGCCGAGGTGACAGCCGAAGCTCCTACGAGCAGTACTTC
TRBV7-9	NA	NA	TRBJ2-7	CASSLAFPLEQYF	TGTGCCAGCAGCTTGGCCTTCCCGCTCGAGCAGTACTTC
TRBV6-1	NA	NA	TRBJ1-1	CASSVTTQGRSFF	TGTGCCAGCAGTGTCACAACTCAAGGGAGGTCTTTCTTT